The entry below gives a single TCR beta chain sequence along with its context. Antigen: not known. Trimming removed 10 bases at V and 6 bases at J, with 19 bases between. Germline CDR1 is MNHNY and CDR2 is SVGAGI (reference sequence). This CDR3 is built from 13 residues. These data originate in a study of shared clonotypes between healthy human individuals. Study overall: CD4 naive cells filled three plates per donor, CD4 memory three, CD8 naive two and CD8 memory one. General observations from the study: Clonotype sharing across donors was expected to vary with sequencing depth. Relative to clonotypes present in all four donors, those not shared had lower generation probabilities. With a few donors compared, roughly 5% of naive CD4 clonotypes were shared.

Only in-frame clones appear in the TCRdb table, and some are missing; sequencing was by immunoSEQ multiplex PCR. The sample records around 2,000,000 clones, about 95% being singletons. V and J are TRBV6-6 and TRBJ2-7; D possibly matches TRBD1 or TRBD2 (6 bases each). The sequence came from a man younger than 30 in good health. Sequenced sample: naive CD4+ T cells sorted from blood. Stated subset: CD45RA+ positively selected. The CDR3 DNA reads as TGTGCCACCGGGGGACACCCTGGATCCGAGCAGTACTTC. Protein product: CATGGHPGSEQYF.